This entry lists 8 T cell receptor beta chains sequenced from one sample in a study of blood T cell repertoires in COVID-19. TCRdb keeps only in-frame clones here, not all; method: immunoSEQ multiplex PCR. Of a few hundred thousand clones listed, roughly 86% are singletons. Material: peripheral blood. The receptor source for this set is a man aged 35-49 years who had recovered from COVID-19.

This chain joins TRBV27 and TRBJ1-3; 7 bases agree with TRBD1. V was clipped by 6 bases and J by 0 bases; unmatched bases: 8. The germline gives CDR1 MNHEY, CDR2 SMNVEV (reference sequence). The CDR3 has 16 amino acids. The CDR3 sequence: CASRRGGRSSGNTIYF. As DNA, the CDR3 is TGTGCCAGCAGAAGAGGGGGCCGTAGCTCTGGAAACACCATATATTTT.

This chain connects TRBV5-1 to TRBJ2-2; D unresolved. The V end lost 5 bases, the J end lost 1 base, and 9 bases lay between the germline ends. The CDR3 totals 14 residues. Looked up from germline, CDR1 is SGHRS and CDR2 is YFSETQ. The chain's CDR3 is CASSRNGNTGELFF. CDR3 coding DNA: TGCGCCAGCAGTCGTAACGGGAACACCGGGGAGCTGTTTTTT.

J is TRBJ1-2 and V is TRBV24-1; D unclear. This CDR3 spans 13 amino acids. The ends were cut back, 5 bases at V and 3 bases at J, with 9 bases in the middle. CDR1 and CDR2 from the germline V gene are KGHDR and SFDVKD. The CDR3 DNA reads TGTGCCACCAGTGTGGCCGTTTACTATGGCTACACCTTC. It specifies CATSVAVYYGYTF.

This clone occurred once. The chain combines TRBV29-1 with TRBJ1-2, with 10 nucleotides matching TRBD1. This CDR3 comprises 14 residues. Germline V gene lookup returns CDR1 SQVTM and CDR2 ANQGSEA. The ends lost 6 bases at V and 1 base at J; junction bases unmatched: 5. The CDR3 loop is CSVARDRGNYGYTF. The DNA for the CDR3 is TGCAGCGTCGCCCGGGACAGGGGTAACTATGGCTACACCTTC. The complete variable domain, with remaining parts taken from reference TRBV29-1 and TRBJ1-2, reads SAVISQKPSRDICQRGTSLTIQCQVDSQVTMMFWYRQQPGQSLTLIATANQGSEATYESGFVIDKFPISRPNLTFSTLTVSNMSPEDSSIYLCSVARDRGNYGYTFGSGTRLTVV.

The J gene is TRBJ2-7, the V gene TRBV5-1, with 9 nucleotides matching TRBD1. CDR1 is SGHRS, CDR2 YFSETQ, per germline. Germline trimming cut 4 bases from V and 4 bases from J; bases unmatched to any gene: 9. The CDR3 covers 15 residues. The CDR3 loop is CASSPHRDRVYEQYF. The DNA of the CDR3 is TGCGCCAGCAGCCCACACCGGGACAGGGTTTACGAGCAGTACTTC.

The chain uses TRBV7-7 and TRBJ2-3; 7 bases align to TRBD2. The trim removed 5 bases at V and 5 bases at J, leaving 10 bases unmatched. The CDR3 has 15 residues. CDR1 is SSHAT and CDR2 is FNYEAQ in the germline V gene (reference sequence). The CDR3 DNA is TGTGCCAGCAGCGCCCGCGGGGGTTCGATAGATACGCAGTATTTT. This translates into CASSARGGSIDTQYF.

This clone was counted a single time. The chain is built from TRBV5-5 and TRBJ1-2, with unresolved D. Trimming left V 7 bases short and J 2 bases short, with 15 bases between. From germline, CDR1 is SGHKS and CDR2 YYEKEE (reference sequence). CDR3 length: 14 residues. The CDR3 region is CASSRLGVNYGYTF. The CDR3, as DNA: TGTGCCAGCTCACGACTGGGTGTGAACTATGGCTACACCTTC.

The chain carries TRBV3-1 (or the pseudogene TRBV3-2) and TRBJ2-7; 11 bases align to TRBD1. The germline V gene encodes CDR1 LGHDT and CDR2 YNNKEL (reference sequence). The CDR3 has 14 amino acids. Trimming took 4 bases from V and 3 from J; bases not matched to a gene: 2. CDR3 coding DNA: TGTGCCAGCAGCCGGGGACAGGGGGGCTACGAGCAGTACTTC. It yields the protein CASSRGQGGYEQYF.